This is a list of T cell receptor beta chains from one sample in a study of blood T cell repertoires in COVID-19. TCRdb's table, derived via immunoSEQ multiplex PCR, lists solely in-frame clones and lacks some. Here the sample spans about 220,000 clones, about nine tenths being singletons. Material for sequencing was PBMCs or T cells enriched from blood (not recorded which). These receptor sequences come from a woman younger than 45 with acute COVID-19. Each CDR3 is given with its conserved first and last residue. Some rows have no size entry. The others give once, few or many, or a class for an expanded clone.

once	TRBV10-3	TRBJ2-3	CAIRTSSTDTQYF
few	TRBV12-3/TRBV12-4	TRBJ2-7	CASSLQFHEQYF
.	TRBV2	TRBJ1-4	CASREKLSRGNEKLFF
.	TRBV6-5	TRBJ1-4	CASSYGWGEKLFF
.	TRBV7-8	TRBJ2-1	CASGSGASYNEQFF
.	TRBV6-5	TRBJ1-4	CASSLGTGREKLFF
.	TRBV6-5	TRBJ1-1	CASSPGGWTEAFF
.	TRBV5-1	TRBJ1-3	CASSVSGTGGLRNTIYF
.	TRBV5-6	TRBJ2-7	CASSLAAGIGEQYF
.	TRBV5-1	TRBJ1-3	CASSVDGVEVDTIYF
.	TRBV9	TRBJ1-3	CASSVDRRLSGNTIYF
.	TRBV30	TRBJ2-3	CAEGQRGGSSTDTQYF
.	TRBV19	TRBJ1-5	CASSIRETGGGQPQHF
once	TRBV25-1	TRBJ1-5	CASRIQGTQHF
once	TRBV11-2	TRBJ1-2	CASSQDRLASYGYTF
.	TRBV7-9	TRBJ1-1	CASSLAAGSTEAFF
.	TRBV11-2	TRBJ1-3	CASSWYRVSGNTIYF
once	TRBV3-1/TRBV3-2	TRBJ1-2	CASSQVSLYGYTF
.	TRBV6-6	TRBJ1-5	CASSYPQGQGQPQHF
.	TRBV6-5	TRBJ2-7	CASSRGDEQYF
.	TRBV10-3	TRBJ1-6	CAIGFGDTNSPLHF
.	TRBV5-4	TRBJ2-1	CASSSPGTVYNEQFF
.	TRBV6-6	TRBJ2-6	CASSYHQGSGANVLTF
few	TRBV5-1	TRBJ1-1	CASVPPGQGFNTEAFF